This TCR beta chain stems from a study of blood T cell repertoires in COVID-19. Germline V CDR1 and CDR2: SNHLY, FYNNEI. The CDR3 is 13 residues long. V gave up 2 bases and J gave up 6 bases, with 11 bases separating them. Only in-frame clones appear in the TCRdb table, and some are missing; sequencing was by immunoSEQ multiplex PCR. The profile covers 200,000 or so clones, with roughly four fifths appearing a single time and around 10% taken by the ten largest. This clone appeared a few times. Sequenced input: peripheral blood. This chain links TRBV2 with TRBJ2-7; D remains unclear. The sequence derives from a woman of 80 years or more with COVID-19, enrolled during active disease. CDR3 loop: CASSEQRVREQYF. The DNA of the CDR3 is TGTGCCAGCAGTGAACAACGGGTTCGCGAGCAGTACTTC.